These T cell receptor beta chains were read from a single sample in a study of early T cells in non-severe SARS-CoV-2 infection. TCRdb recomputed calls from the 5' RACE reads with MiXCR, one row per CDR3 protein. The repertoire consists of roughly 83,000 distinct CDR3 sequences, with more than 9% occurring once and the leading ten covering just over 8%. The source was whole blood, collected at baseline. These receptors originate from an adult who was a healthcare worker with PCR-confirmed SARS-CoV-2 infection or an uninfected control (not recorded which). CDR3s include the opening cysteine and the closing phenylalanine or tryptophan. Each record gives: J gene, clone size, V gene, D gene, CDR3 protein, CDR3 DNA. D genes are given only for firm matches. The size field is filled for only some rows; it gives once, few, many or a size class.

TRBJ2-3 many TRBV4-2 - CASSPQGAKAGETQYF TGTGCCAGCAGCCCCCAAGGGGCTAAGGCTGGGGAAACGCAGTATTTT
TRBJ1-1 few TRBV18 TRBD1 CASSTGQGEAFF TGTGCCAGCTCAACCGGACAGGGCGAAGCTTTCTTT
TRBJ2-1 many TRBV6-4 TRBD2 CASSATGTSYNEQFF TGTGCCAGCAGTGCCACCGGGACTAGCTACAATGAGCAGTTCTTC
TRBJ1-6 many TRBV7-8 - CASSLTAVNSPLHF TGTGCCAGCAGCTTAACGGCAGTGAATTCACCCCTCCACTTT
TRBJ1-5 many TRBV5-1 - CATKGGNQPQHF TGCGCCACTAAGGGCGGCAATCAGCCCCAGCATTTT
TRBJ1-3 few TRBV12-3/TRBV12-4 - CASSSHFGQGNTIYF TGTGCCAGCAGTTCCCACTTTGGCCAGGGAAACACCATATATTTT
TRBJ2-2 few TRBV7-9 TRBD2 CASSPAGSGSFGELFF TGTGCCAGCAGTCCCGCGGGTAGCGGGAGTTTCGGGGAGCTGTTTTTT
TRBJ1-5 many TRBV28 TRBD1 CASSGTGFSESNQPQHF TGTGCCAGCAGCGGGACAGGGTTCAGTGAGAGCAATCAGCCCCAGCATTTT
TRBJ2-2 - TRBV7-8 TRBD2 CASSVLPGLAGAGELFF TGTGCCAGCAGCGTTCTACCGGGACTAGCGGGCGCCGGGGAGCTGTTTTTT
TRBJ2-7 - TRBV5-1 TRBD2 CASSLGTSGYEQYF TGCGCCAGCAGCTTGGGGACTAGCGGTTACGAGCAGTACTTC
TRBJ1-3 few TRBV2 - CASTRASSGNTIYF TGTGCCAGCACCCGCGCAAGCTCTGGAAACACCATATATTTT
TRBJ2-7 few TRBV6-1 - CASSDGAGGRTYEQYF TGTGCCAGCAGTGATGGTGCTGGGGGCAGAACCTACGAGCAGTACTTC
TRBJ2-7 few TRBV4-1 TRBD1 CASSPHVPGGDTGEQYF TGCGCCAGCAGCCCGCACGTACCAGGGGGCGATACGGGCGAGCAGTACTTC
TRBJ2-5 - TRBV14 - CASTLKGKQLQETQYF TGTGCCAGCACCTTAAAGGGGAAACAGCTACAAGAGACCCAGTACTTC
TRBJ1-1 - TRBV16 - CASSTRGEAFF TGCGCCAGCAGCACTCGAGGGGAAGCTTTCTTT
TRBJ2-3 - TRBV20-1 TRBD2 CSARGAGGRADTQYF TGCAGTGCTAGAGGAGCGGGAGGGCGAGCAGATACGCAGTATTTT
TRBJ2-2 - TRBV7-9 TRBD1 CASSSTGTGEAGELFF TGTGCCAGCAGCTCAACCGGGACAGGGGAGGCCGGGGAGCTGTTTTTT
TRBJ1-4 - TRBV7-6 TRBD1 CASSPTHRGNEKLFF TGTGCCAGCAGCCCTACGCACAGGGGTAATGAAAAACTGTTTTTT
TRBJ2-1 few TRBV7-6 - CASSPVLDEQFF TGTGCCAGCAGCCCTGTTCTCGATGAGCAGTTCTTC
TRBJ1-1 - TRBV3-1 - CASSKRNRAFF TGTGCCAGCAGCAAAAGGAACCGGGCTTTCTTT
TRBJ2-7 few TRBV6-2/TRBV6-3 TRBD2 CASSYSTGGVSPYEQYF TGTGCCAGCAGTTATTCAACGGGAGGCGTCAGCCCCTACGAGCAGTACTTC
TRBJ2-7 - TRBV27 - CASSLSISGPQGEQYF TGTGCCAGCAGTTTATCGATCAGCGGACCCCAGGGCGAGCAGTACTTC
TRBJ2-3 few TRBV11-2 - CASSHSGGHADTQYF TGTGCCAGCAGCCATTCCGGGGGGCACGCAGATACGCAGTATTTT
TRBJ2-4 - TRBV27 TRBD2 CASSPLLLEREGRNIQYF TGTGCCAGCAGTCCCCTCCTCCTCGAGCGGGAGGGCCGGAACATTCAGTACTTC
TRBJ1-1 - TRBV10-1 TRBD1 CASSVAGTGNTEAFF TGCGCCAGCAGTGTGGCCGGGACAGGGAACACTGAAGCTTTCTTT
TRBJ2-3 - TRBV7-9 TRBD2 CASRASGSTDTQYF TGTGCCAGCAGGGCTAGCGGAAGCACAGATACGCAGTATTTT
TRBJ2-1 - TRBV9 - CASSVDQAGFSYNEQFF TGTGCCAGCAGCGTAGACCAGGCGGGCTTTTCCTACAATGAGCAGTTCTTC
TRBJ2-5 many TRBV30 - CAWSVGGWETQYF TGTGCCTGGAGTGTAGGAGGGTGGGAGACCCAGTACTTC
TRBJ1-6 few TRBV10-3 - CAISEATNSPLHF TGTGCCATCAGTGAGGCCACGAATTCACCCCTCCACTTT
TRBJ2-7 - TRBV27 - CASSLSLMGDEQYF TGTGCCAGCAGTTTATCCCTTATGGGGGATGAGCAGTACTTC
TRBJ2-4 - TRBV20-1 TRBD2 CSASNSGRGLAKNIQYF TGCAGTGCTAGTAACAGCGGGAGGGGATTGGCCAAAAACATTCAGTACTTC
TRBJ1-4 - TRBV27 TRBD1 CASSLGGGAGREKLFF TGTGCCAGCAGTTTAGGAGGGGGCGCCGGTCGGGAAAAACTGTTTTTT
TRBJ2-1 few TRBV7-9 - CASSNTWDNEQFF TGTGCCAGCAGCAACACCTGGGACAATGAGCAGTTCTTC
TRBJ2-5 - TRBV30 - CAWSVWGGETQYF TGTGCCTGGAGTGTATGGGGCGGGGAGACCCAGTACTTC
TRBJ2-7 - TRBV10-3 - CAISESSQGREQYF TGTGCCATCAGTGAGTCGAGTCAGGGTAGAGAGCAGTACTTC
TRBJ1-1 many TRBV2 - CASSEAWGISEAFF TGTGCCAGCAGTGAAGCATGGGGGATTAGTGAAGCTTTCTTT
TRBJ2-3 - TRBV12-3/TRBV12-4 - CASSYGVTDTQYF TGTGCCAGCAGTTATGGAGTTACAGATACGCAGTATTTT
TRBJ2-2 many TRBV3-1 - CASSPRGNTGELFF TGTGCCAGCAGCCCGCGCGGCAACACCGGGGAGCTGTTTTTT
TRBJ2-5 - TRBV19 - CASSTGQIQETQYF TGTGCCAGTAGTACCGGGCAGATACAAGAGACCCAGTACTTC
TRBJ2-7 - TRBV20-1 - CSGKFVHEQYF TGCAGTGGAAAGTTCGTCCACGAGCAGTACTTC
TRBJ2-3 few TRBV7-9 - CASGVSRSTDTQYF TGTGCCAGCGGGGTTAGTCGGTCGACAGATACGCAGTATTTT
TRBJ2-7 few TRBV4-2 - CASSQDPPSQQYF TGTGCCAGCAGCCAAGATCCTCCCAGTCAGCAGTACTTC
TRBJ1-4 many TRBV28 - CASSWTTTNEKLFF TGTGCCAGCAGTTGGACAACAACTAATGAAAAACTGTTTTTT
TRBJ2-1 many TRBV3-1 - CASSPSSVPYNEQFF TGTGCCAGCAGCCCCTCTAGCGTTCCCTACAATGAGCAGTTCTTC
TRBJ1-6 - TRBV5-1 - CASSPGEFNSPLHF TGCGCCAGCAGCCCAGGAGAATTCAATTCACCCCTCCACTTT
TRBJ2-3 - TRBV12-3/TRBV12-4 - CASKRERLETDTQYF TGTGCCAGCAAGAGGGAGAGGTTGGAAACAGATACGCAGTATTTT